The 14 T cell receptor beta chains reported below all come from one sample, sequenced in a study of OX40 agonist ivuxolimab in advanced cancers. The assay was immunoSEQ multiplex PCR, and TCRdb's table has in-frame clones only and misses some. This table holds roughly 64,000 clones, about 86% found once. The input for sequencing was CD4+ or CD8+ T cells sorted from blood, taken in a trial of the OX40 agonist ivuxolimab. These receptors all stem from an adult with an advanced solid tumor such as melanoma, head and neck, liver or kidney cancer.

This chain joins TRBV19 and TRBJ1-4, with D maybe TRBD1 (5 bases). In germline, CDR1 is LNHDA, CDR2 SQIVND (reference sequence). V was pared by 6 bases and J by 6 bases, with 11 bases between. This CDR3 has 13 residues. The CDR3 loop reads CASRRQGDEKLFF. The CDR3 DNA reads TGTGCCAGTAGGAGGCAGGGAGATGAAAAACTGTTTTTT.

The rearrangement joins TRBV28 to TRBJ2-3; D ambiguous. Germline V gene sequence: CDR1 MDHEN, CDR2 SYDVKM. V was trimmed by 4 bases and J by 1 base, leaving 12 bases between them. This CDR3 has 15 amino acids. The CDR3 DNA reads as TGTGCCAGCAGTTCCCAATTCCAGGGCACAGATACGCAGTATTTT. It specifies CASSSQFQGTDTQYF.

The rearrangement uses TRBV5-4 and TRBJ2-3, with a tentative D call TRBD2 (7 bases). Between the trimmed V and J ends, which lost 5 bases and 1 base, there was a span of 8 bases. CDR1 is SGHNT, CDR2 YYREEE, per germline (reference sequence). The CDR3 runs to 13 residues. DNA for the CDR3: TGTGCCAGCAGAGGGGGGGGCACAGATACGCAGTATTTT. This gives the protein CASRGGGTDTQYF.

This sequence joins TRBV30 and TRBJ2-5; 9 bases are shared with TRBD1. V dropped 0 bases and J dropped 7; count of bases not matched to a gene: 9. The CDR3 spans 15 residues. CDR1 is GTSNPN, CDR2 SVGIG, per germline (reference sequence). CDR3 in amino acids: CAWSVRGQGDGTQYF. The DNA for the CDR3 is TGTGCCTGGAGTGTACGGGGACAGGGCGATGGGACCCAGTACTTC.

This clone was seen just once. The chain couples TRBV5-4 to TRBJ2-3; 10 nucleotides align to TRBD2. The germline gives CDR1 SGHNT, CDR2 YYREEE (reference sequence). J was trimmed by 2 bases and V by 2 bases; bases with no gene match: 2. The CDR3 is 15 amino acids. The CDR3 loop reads CASSFGLAATDTQYF. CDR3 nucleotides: TGTGCCAGCAGCTTCGGACTAGCGGCCACAGATACGCAGTATTTT.

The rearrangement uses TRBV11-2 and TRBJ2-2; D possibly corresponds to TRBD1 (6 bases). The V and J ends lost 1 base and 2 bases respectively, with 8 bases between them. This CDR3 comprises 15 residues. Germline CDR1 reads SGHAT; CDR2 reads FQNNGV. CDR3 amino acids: CASSLVGGNTGELFF. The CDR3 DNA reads TGTGCCAGCAGCTTAGTAGGGGGAAACACCGGGGAGCTGTTTTTT.

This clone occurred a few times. DNA for the CDR3: TGTGCCAGCTCACCAGGATTAGGATCACCCCTCCACTTT. It encodes CASSPGLGSPLHF. J is TRBJ1-6 and V is TRBV18, with unresolved D. The ends were cut back, 2 bases at V and 10 bases at J, with 9 bases in the middle. Germline V lookup: CDR1 KGHSH, CDR2 LQKENI. This CDR3 comprises 13 residues.

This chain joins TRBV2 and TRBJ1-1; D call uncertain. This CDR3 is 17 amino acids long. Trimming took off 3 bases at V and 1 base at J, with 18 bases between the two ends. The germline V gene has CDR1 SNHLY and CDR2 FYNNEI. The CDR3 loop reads CASSDMRARLSNTEAFF. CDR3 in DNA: TGTGCCAGCAGTGATATGAGGGCGCGGCTATCGAACACTGAAGCTTTCTTT.

The CDR3 nucleotides are TGTGCCATCAAGACCGGGACAGGGAGGGCCAATGAGCAGTTCTTC. Translated: CAIKTGTGRANEQFF. The V and J genes are TRBV10-3 and TRBJ2-1; 9 nucleotides match TRBD1. CDR1 and CDR2 (germline): ENHRY, SYGVKD. V shed 7 bases and J 6 bases; nucleotides not matched to a gene: 10. The CDR3 is 15 amino acids.

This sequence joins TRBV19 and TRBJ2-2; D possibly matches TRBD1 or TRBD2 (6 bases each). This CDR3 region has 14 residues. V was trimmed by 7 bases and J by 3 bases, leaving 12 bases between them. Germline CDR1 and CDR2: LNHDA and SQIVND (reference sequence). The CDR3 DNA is TGTGCCAGTATTAAGGGGGGTTACACCGGGGAGCTGTTTTTT. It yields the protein CASIKGGYTGELFF.

The CDR3 reads CASSTGGDSTDTQYF. The CDR3 coding sequence is TGTGCCAGCAGTACAGGGGGCGATAGCACAGATACGCAGTATTTT. The rearrangement uses TRBV25-1 and TRBJ2-3; TRBD1 agrees at 9 bases. The length of the CDR3 is 15 residues. Germline loops: CDR1 MGHDK, CDR2 SYGVNS. With 5 bases clipped from V and 0 bases from J, the junction kept 3 bases outside the gene matches.

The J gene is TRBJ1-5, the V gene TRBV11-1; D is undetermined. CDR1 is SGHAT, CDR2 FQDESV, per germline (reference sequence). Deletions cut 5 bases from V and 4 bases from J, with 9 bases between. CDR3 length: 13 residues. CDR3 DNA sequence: TGTGCCAGCAGCGGCGCAATTAATCAGCCCCAGCATTTT. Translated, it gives CASSGAINQPQHF.

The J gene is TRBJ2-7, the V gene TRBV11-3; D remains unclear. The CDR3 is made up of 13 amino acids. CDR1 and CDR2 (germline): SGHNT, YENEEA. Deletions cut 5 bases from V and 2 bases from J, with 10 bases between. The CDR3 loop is CASSLDGTYEQYF. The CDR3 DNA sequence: TGTGCCAGCAGCCTGGACGGAACCTACGAGCAGTACTTC.

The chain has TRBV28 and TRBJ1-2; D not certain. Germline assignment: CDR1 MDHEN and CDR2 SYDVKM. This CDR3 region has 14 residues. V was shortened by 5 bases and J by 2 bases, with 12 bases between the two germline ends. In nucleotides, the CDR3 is TGTGCCAGCAGTCAGGCCGGGAACAACTATGGCTACACCTTC. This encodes CASSQAGNNYGYTF.